Sequencing of this T cell receptor (beta chain) was carried out in a study of resident and recirculating memory T cells in vitiligo. Turning to the study itself: Whole samples, not sorted cells, were homogenized and used for genomic DNA extraction.

In germline, CDR1 is SGHRS, CDR2 YFSETQ. CDR3 length equals 15 residues. V lost 4 bases and J lost 0, with 14 bases in between. TCRdb's table, derived via immunoSEQ multiplex PCR, lists solely in-frame clones and lacks some. The table lists roughly 76,000 clones, roughly 90% of them singletons. This TCR was recovered from a male donor with vitiligo. V gene TRBV5-1 combines with J gene TRBJ2-7; D gene unclear. The specimen was blood. The CDR3 here is CASSAEALPSYEQYF. The CDR3 nucleotides are TGCGCCAGCAGCGCTGAGGCACTGCCCTCCTACGAGCAGTACTTC.